Presented here are 13 T cell receptor beta chains from one specimen sequenced in a study. Using its own MiXCR run on the RT-PCR reads, TCRdb lists one record per CDR3 protein. The repertoire holds 550,000 to 750,000 distinct CDR3 sequences, with 12% to 15% as singletons. Sequenced: memory CD4+ T cells from blood. Receptors originate from a female donor in good health, serving as a healthy control.

As regards this clonotype: A much larger clone lies a single base off, so this may be a read error. The chain employs TRBV29-1 and TRBJ2-1, with TRBD1 matching 7 bases. V dropped 6 bases and J dropped 10; count of bases not matched to a gene: 12. This CDR3 spans 13 amino acids. The germline V gene encodes CDR1 SQVTM and CDR2 ANQGSEA. The CDR3 region is CSVRQGPSYEQFF. In nucleotides, the CDR3 is TGCAGCGTACGACAGGGCCCTTCCTACGAGCAGTTCTTC.

The chain has TRBV29-1 and TRBJ1-2, with 9 bases matching TRBD1. CDR1 and CDR2 from the germline V gene are SQVTM and ANQGSEA. This CDR3 comprises 14 residues. Losses at the gene ends were 5 bases for V and 4 bases for J; bases not matched to a gene: 8. The CDR3 coding sequence is TGCAGCGTTATTACAGGGGGCCGGATCTATGGCTACACCTTC. As protein: CSVITGGRIYGYTF.

V gene TRBV7-2 combines with J gene TRBJ2-3; D might be TRBD1 (6 bases). CDR3 length equals 16 residues. Germline lookup yields CDR1 SGHTA and CDR2 FQGNSA. Trimming left V 2 bases short and J 0 bases short, with 12 bases between. CDR3 in DNA: TGTGCCAGCAGCTTAATGGGGGCCTATAGCACAGATACGCAGTATTTT. Translating gives CASSLMGAYSTDTQYF.

This clonotype was seen many times. The V call is TRBV9, the J call TRBJ1-6; maybe TRBD1 (6 bases). Trimming cost V 1 base and J 10 bases, with 9 bases left between them. CDR1 and CDR2 (germline): SGDLS, YYNGEE. The CDR3 has 13 amino acids. As DNA, the CDR3 is TGTGCCAGCAGCGTAAACAGGGAATCACCCCTCCACTTT. The encoded protein is CASSVNRESPLHF.

This clonotype was picked up a small number of times. V is TRBV9 and J is TRBJ2-7; D ambiguous. Per the germline V gene, CDR1 is SGDLS and CDR2 is YYNGEE. This CDR3 contains 15 residues. V was shortened by 0 bases and J by 0 bases, with 10 bases between the two germline ends. The CDR3 spells CASSVGLSSSYEQYF. For the CDR3, the DNA is TGTGCCAGCAGCGTAGGCCTGTCTAGCTCCTACGAGCAGTACTTC.

This chain connects TRBV24-1 to TRBJ1-1; D is unclear. Trimming pared 10 bases from V and 2 bases from J, leaving 13 bases between. The CDR3 runs 13 residues. Germline CDR1 is KGHDR and CDR2 is SFDVKD. CDR3 protein: CATRHGVNTEAFF. The CDR3 DNA follows: TGTGCCACACGCCACGGGGTAAACACTGAAGCTTTCTTT.

Many counts were recorded for this clonotype. This chain connects TRBV7-9 to TRBJ2-7; 8 nucleotides align to TRBD1. Germline lookup yields CDR1 SEHNR and CDR2 FQNEAQ (reference sequence). The ends lost 5 bases at V and 4 bases at J; junction bases unmatched: 4. The CDR3 extends over 13 amino acids. CDR3: CASSRQGKYEQYF. The CDR3 DNA is TGTGCCAGCAGCCGACAGGGGAAATACGAGCAGTACTTC.

This clonotype turned up a few times. The chain joins TRBV19 to TRBJ2-2; the D is unclear. V was cut by 4 bases and J by 5 bases, with 11 bases left in between. This CDR3 is 14 amino acids long. CDR1 and CDR2 (germline): LNHDA, SQIVND (reference sequence). CDR3: CASSSFQQTGELFF. Here the CDR3 DNA reads TGTGCCAGTAGTAGCTTCCAGCAGACCGGGGAGCTGTTTTTT.

V gene TRBV18 combines with J gene TRBJ1-1; the match to TRBD1 covers 11 bases. Germline trimming cut 4 bases from V and 4 bases from J; bases unmatched to any gene: 5. The CDR3 is made up of 15 amino acids. Per germline, CDR1 KGHSH and CDR2 LQKENI. CDR3 sequence (DNA): TGTGCCAGCTCACGAGGGACAGGGGGGATCACTGAAGCTTTCTTT. This sequence encodes CASSRGTGGITEAFF.

This clonotype was seen at least ten times. This chain links TRBV5-1 with TRBJ2-2; no clear D. Germline CDR1 SGHRS, CDR2 YFSETQ. The CDR3 is 13 amino acids. Trimming took 0 bases from V and 7 from J, leaving 7 bases between them. The CDR3 sequence: CASSLASLGELFF. CDR3 bases: TGCGCCAGCAGCTTGGCCTCTCTCGGGGAGCTGTTTTTT.

V gene TRBV24-1 combines with J gene TRBJ2-1; D is possibly TRBD2 (5 bases). Germline lookup yields CDR1 KGHDR and CDR2 SFDVKD. The CDR3 has 15 residues. V gave up 4 bases and J gave up 5 bases, with 14 bases separating them. The CDR3 bases are TGTGCCACCAGTGAGACCGGACTGAGTCACAATGAGCAGTTCTTC. It encodes CATSETGLSHNEQFF.

This clonotype has only a few counts. The chain joins TRBV5-8 to TRBJ1-1; 10 nucleotides agree with TRBD1. Losses at the gene ends were 5 bases for V and 6 bases for J; bases not matched to a gene: 13. The germline V gene has CDR1 SGHTS and CDR2 YDEGEE. CDR3 length: 16 amino acids. The CDR3 sequence: CASRLADRGRMAEAFF. The CDR3 DNA reads TGTGCCAGCAGGCTTGCGGACAGGGGGAGGATGGCTGAAGCTTTCTTT.

This clonotype was recorded many times. The J gene is TRBJ1-2, the V gene TRBV6-2 or TRBV6-3; D is unclear. The V end was cut by 7 bases, the J end by 4 bases, with 13 bases between. CDR1 and CDR2 (germline): MNHEY, SVGEGT. CDR3 length: 13 residues. CDR3: CASTEDNLYGYTF. In DNA form, the CDR3 reads TGTGCCAGCACCGAAGATAATCTCTATGGCTACACCTTC.